The sequence of this T cell receptor (beta chain) was determined in a study of cytomegalovirus exposure and HLA in healthy donors (dated by TCRdb to 2016 to 2017). Study-level background: According to a later analysis, the 120 validation repertoires were produced on the same platform as the 700 or so repertoires of the first cohort. The study aimed to test whether cataloging public T cell receptors could reveal signatures of past pathogen exposure. In addition to the first cohort of about 650 subjects, a separate validation cohort of 120 different subjects was used. To predict cytomegalovirus infection status, the study combined high-throughput TCR immunosequencing, statistical association of individual TCRs with disease status, and machine learning. Study-level results and caveats: Subsequent analysis determined that TCRs grouped into clusters in the first cohort also showed a tendency toward co-occurrence across the roughly 120 validation repertoires, and about 93% of cluster scores exceeded 0. All 120 or so repertoires were used to score co-occurrence in the validation cohort in a later analysis, because that analysis had no HLA typing for the cohort. In vitro tests confirmed that a few of the cytomegalovirus-associated TCR beta chains recognize cytomegalovirus antigens. A total of 164 TCR beta chains were listed by the study as associated with cytomegalovirus. The authors suggested that the approach could potentially be generalized to other disease states and immunological phenotypes. The classifier was reported to diagnose cytomegalovirus status with high specificity and sensitivity in both the original and validation cohorts. While some public TCRs were present in many individuals, most TCR sequences turned up only very rarely across donors.

V is reduced by 7 bases and J by 9 bases, leaving a spacing of 19 bases between them. Including the terminal cysteine and phenylalanine, the CDR3 comprises 14 residues. Only the CDR3 portion is preserved as DNA: 42 bases, with reading frame beginning at the first base. Via the germline V gene, CDR1 is MNHEY and CDR2 SVGAGI. The donors belonged to the validation cohort of 90 to 150 subjects, which was separate from the roughly 680-subject first cohort. The protocol used for the library was the immunoSEQ multiplex PCR assay. The authors' analysis ran thus. A statistical classification framework was built to diagnose cytomegalovirus status from the catalog of TCR beta chain sequences. TCRdb re-hosts the immuneACCESS table, in-frame sequences only. Its copies lack some clones; in the studies checked, an unresolved V gene accounts for under half of them, and the cause for the rest is not known. Clonal size and the V and J genes are those of that table, whereas D and trimming came from the DNA. The sample profile shows 150,000 to 200,000 clones; roughly nine tenths of them were found once. The ten most abundant clones make up 6% to 8% of the sample.

For this clone: Its antigen specificity is not known. Qualities for individual bases were not recorded, and no much larger clone is one base off.

The TCR was taken from a man aged 30 to 39 in good health and CMV-seropositive. Sequencing was done on a sample of PBMCs. The rearranged segments are TRBV6-5 and TRBJ2-1; no D segment can be confidently identified. The DNA is TGTGCCAGCAACCAGGATCCAACTCTCGGTGAGCAGTTCTTC. It translates to CASNQDPTLGEQFF.